The 29 T cell receptor beta chains listed next were all sequenced from one sample in a study of identical twins. Each CDR3 protein gets one entry after TCRdb re-called the 5' RACE reads with MiXCR. The sample consists of about 900,000 distinct CDR3 sequences, about 12% of them appearing once. The same sample was also studied in work on yellow fever vaccine responses in identical twins.

The sequenced sample consisted of PBMCs. These receptors all stem from a woman aged 18-29 years in good health.

V usage is TRBV20-1 and J usage is TRBJ2-3; the D gene is possibly TRBD1 (5 bases). Looked up from germline, CDR1 is DFQATT and CDR2 is SNEGSKA (reference sequence). The germline V and J ends were trimmed by 0 bases and 1 base, with 14 bases remaining between them. The CDR3 extends over 16 amino acids. In nucleotides, the CDR3 is TGCAGTGCTAGAGATCCCTCAGGGATGGGCACAGATACGCAGTATTTT. Protein product: CSARDPSGMGTDTQYF.

Only a few counts were recorded for this clonotype. The chain joins TRBV6-1 to TRBJ1-2; D uncertain. Trimming left V 5 bases short and J 8 bases short, with 21 bases between. The CDR3 spans 15 residues. Germline V gene data show CDR1 as MNHNS and CDR2 as SASEGT. DNA for the CDR3: TGTGCCAGCAGTAAATACGACCCTGGGCGGTCGGGCTACACCTTC. This gives the protein CASSKYDPGRSGYTF.

The rearrangement uses TRBV5-1 and TRBJ2-7, with TRBD2 matching 15 bases. The CDR3 loop spans 17 amino acids. J gave up 2 bases and V 4 bases, and 7 bases lay outside the gene matches. From germline, CDR1 is SGHRS and CDR2 YFSETQ. CDR3 sequence reads: CASSLGLAGGTPYEQYF. DNA for the CDR3: TGCGCCAGCAGCCTGGGACTAGCGGGAGGAACCCCCTACGAGCAGTACTTC.

The CDR3 loop reads CSVENPPGQGSGEQYF. Written as DNA, the CDR3 is TGCAGCGTTGAGAATCCCCCGGGACAGGGAAGCGGCGAGCAGTACTTC. This sequence joins TRBV29-1 and TRBJ2-7; 9 bases align to TRBD1. The ends lost 3 bases at V and 6 bases at J; junction bases unmatched: 15. The germline CDR1 and CDR2 sequences are SQVTM and ANQGSEA. This CDR3 is built from 16 residues.

This clonotype was counted only a few times. This rearrangement joins TRBV10-3 to TRBJ2-5; 9 bases fit TRBD2. The V and J ends lost 0 bases and 5 bases, in that order; junction bases with no gene match: 7. Germline CDR1 reads ENHRY; CDR2 reads SYGVKD. The CDR3 loop spans 16 amino acids. In DNA, the CDR3 is TGTGCCATCAGTGAGTCGGGAGCGGGAGGAAAGGAGACCCAGTACTTC. Amino acids: CAISESGAGGKETQYF.

This clonotype showed up many times. The chain recombines TRBV5-1 with TRBJ1-1; D is perhaps TRBD1 (5 bases). V lost 4 bases, J lost 0 bases, and 10 bases lay in between. This CDR3 has 14 residues. The germline gives CDR1 SGHRS, CDR2 YFSETQ. CDR3 bases: TGCGCCAGCAGCCAGGACAACGTGAACACTGAAGCTTTCTTT. It is translated as CASSQDNVNTEAFF.

This clonotype was observed a handful of times. The chain carries TRBV7-9 and TRBJ2-7; no reliable D call. V was cut by 4 bases and J by 3 bases, with 7 bases left in between. The CDR3 has 12 residues. Germline CDR1 SEHNR, CDR2 FQNEAQ (reference sequence). CDR3 residues: CASSSLHYEQYV. The CDR3 DNA sequence: TGTGCCAGCAGCTCCCTCCACTACGAGCAGTACGTC.

This clonotype was counted a few times. The CDR3 DNA is TGTGCCAGCTCACCACCCTTGACAGGCGTTTTTCCTAGCGGGGGAAACATTCAGTACTTC. Translating it yields CASSPPLTGVFPSGGNIQYF. This sequence joins TRBV18 and TRBJ2-4, with 10 positions matching TRBD2. This CDR3 is 20 amino acids long. Germline CDR1 is KGHSH and CDR2 is LQKENI. With V trimmed by 0 bases and J by 6 bases, 17 bases remained unmatched.

In this sample, this clonotype turned up a few times. The genes are TRBV5-1 and TRBJ2-3; 7 positions agree with TRBD1. Germline V CDR1 and CDR2: SGHRS, YFSETQ. With 2 bases clipped from V and 0 bases from J, the junction kept 3 bases outside the gene matches. The CDR3 sequence is 15 residues long. The CDR3 DNA follows: TGCGCCAGCAGCTTCGGGACAGCTAGCACAGATACGCAGTATTTT. It translates to CASSFGTASTDTQYF. The variable domain in full, completed from reference TRBV5-1 and TRBJ2-3, reads KAGVTQTPRYLIKTRGQQVTLSCSPISGHRSVSWYQQTPGQGLQFLFEYFSETQRNKGNFPGRFSGRQFSNSRSEMNVSTLELGDSALYLCASSFGTASTDTQYFGPGTRLTVL.

This clonotype was observed a few times. This chain uses TRBV27 with TRBJ2-7; D possibly corresponds to TRBD1 (6 bases). The CDR3 is made up of 14 amino acids. Germline V gene lookup returns CDR1 MNHEY and CDR2 SMNVEV (reference sequence). Trimming stripped 6 bases from V and 2 bases from J, with 14 bases between. The CDR3 spells CASRLRDTTYEQYF. The CDR3, as DNA: TGTGCCAGCAGACTCCGGGACACTACCTACGAGCAGTACTTC.

This clonotype was counted many times. The rearrangement uses TRBV10-3 and TRBJ2-3; D is perhaps TRBD1 (5 bases). V was clipped by 8 bases and J by 1 base, with 22 bases between them. The CDR3 runs 17 residues. From germline, CDR1 is ENHRY and CDR2 SYGVKD. CDR3 loop: CAIRDSYLIKGTDTQYF. DNA of the CDR3: TGTGCCATCCGCGACAGCTACCTGATCAAAGGCACAGATACGCAGTATTTT.

The chain is built from TRBV10-3 and TRBJ2-7, with D tentatively TRBD2 (7 bases). Germline V CDR1 and CDR2: ENHRY, SYGVKD. V lost 8 bases and J 7 bases, leaving 21 bases between the germline ends. The CDR3 extends over 14 amino acids. The CDR3 DNA reads TGTGCCATCGGAGGGGGGGTCCGACCAGAGGAGCAGTACTTC. Amino acid sequence: CAIGGGVRPEEQYF.

In this sample, this clonotype turned up a few times. The V gene is TRBV4-2, the J gene TRBJ2-3; weak D call: TRBD2 (7 bases). V lost 3 bases to trimming and J lost 1 base, with 11 bases between them. There are 15 residues in the CDR3. CDR1 is LGHNA, CDR2 YNFKEQ, per germline. The CDR3, as DNA: TGTGCCAGCAGCCAGGCGGGGGCCCGCACAGATACGCAGTATTTT. This translates into CASSQAGARTDTQYF.

To note about this clonotype: One end of the junction is discordant with germline, which a read error may explain. J is TRBJ2-3 and V is TRBV7-9, with TRBD2 matching 10 bases. CDR1 is SEHNR and CDR2 is FQNEAQ in the germline V gene (reference sequence). The CDR3 runs to 16 residues. The CDR3 DNA sequence: TGTACCAGCAGCTTGTTCCTAGCGGGAGCCTCAGATACGCAGTATTTT. Protein product: CTSSLFLAGASDTQYF.

This clonotype was recorded a few times. The rearrangement uses TRBV7-2 and TRBJ2-2; D remains ambiguous. Per germline, CDR1 SGHTA and CDR2 FQGNSA. CDR3 length equals 13 residues. Trimming pared 6 bases from V and 3 bases from J, leaving 8 bases between. The CDR3 here is CASRPSDTGELFF. The CDR3 nucleotides are TGTGCCAGCAGACCTTCGGACACCGGGGAGCTGTTTTTT.

For this clonotype: As the CDR3 is not closed by the conserved phenylalanine or tryptophan, this likely results from a read error. V usage is TRBV5-1 and J usage is TRBJ2-1, with D tentatively TRBD1 (5 bases). Trimming took off 3 bases at V and 8 bases at J, with 12 bases between the two ends. Germline CDR1 is SGHRS and CDR2 is YFSETQ. The CDR3 covers 13 residues. The chain's CDR3 is CASSWTGRDEQFL. The CDR3 bases are TGCGCCAGCAGCTGGACGGGCAGGGATGAGCAGTTCCTC.

There are a few counts of this clonotype. The chain joins TRBV6-1 to TRBJ1-4, with 8 bases identical to TRBD1. Per the germline V gene, CDR1 is MNHNS and CDR2 is SASEGT. The CDR3 is 15 amino acids. The ends lost 6 bases at V and 8 bases at J; junction bases unmatched: 11. Here the CDR3 reads CASRSTGGVEEKLFF. The DNA for the CDR3 is TGTGCCAGCAGGAGTACAGGGGGAGTGGAGGAAAAACTGTTTTTT.

Ten or more counts support this clonotype. The rearrangement joins TRBV11-2 to TRBJ2-1; TRBD1 agrees at 9 bases. With V trimmed by 5 bases and J by 10 bases, 3 bases remained unmatched. This CDR3 has 12 amino acids. The germline gives CDR1 SGHAT, CDR2 FQNNGV. The CDR3 protein is CASSPQGAEQFF. In DNA form, the CDR3 reads TGTGCCAGCAGCCCACAGGGGGCAGAGCAGTTCTTC. Drawing the rest from reference TRBV11-2 and TRBJ2-1, the complete variable domain is EAGVAQSPRYKIIEKRQSVAFWCNPISGHATLYWYQQILGQGPKLLIQFQNNGVVDDSQLPKDRFSAERLKGVDSTLKIQPAKLEDSAVYLCASSPQGAEQFFGPGTRLTVL.

The chain is built from TRBV9 and TRBJ1-4; D might be TRBD1 (6 bases). CDR1 and CDR2 (germline): SGDLS, YYNGEE. Trimming pared 0 bases from V and 6 bases from J, leaving 6 bases between. The CDR3 runs to 13 residues. The CDR3 coding sequence is TGTGCCAGCAGCGTAGGGACAGATGAAAAACTGTTTTTT. It yields the protein CASSVGTDEKLFF.

The chain links TRBV6-1 to TRBJ2-1; TRBD2 agrees at 9 bases. CDR1 and CDR2 (germline): MNHNS, SASEGT. The CDR3 runs 17 residues. V shed 8 bases and J 6 bases; nucleotides not matched to a gene: 17. The CDR3 loop is CASVSGGGRAGGNEQFF. The CDR3 DNA is TGTGCCAGCGTCAGCGGAGGCGGGAGGGCCGGGGGCAATGAGCAGTTCTTC.

This clonotype was seen a handful of times. The rearrangement uses TRBV12-3 or TRBV12-4 and TRBJ1-1; D is undetermined. V lost 2 bases and J 4 bases, leaving 14 bases between the germline ends. The CDR3 spans 15 residues. The CDR3 DNA follows: TGTGCCAGCAGTTTATTTGTTGTGGGTTCCACTGAAGCTTTCTTT. Translating it yields CASSLFVVGSTEAFF.

This clonotype was counted between two and nine times. The V and J genes are TRBV9 and TRBJ1-6; no reliable D call. Germline assignment: CDR1 SGDLS and CDR2 YYNGEE. This CDR3 has 15 amino acids. V was shortened by 4 bases and J by 6 bases, with 14 bases between the two germline ends. The CDR3 here is CASSPRGSGNSPLHF. CDR3 DNA: TGTGCCAGCAGCCCACGAGGGTCTGGTAATTCACCCCTCCACTTT.

This clonotype appeared a few times. This chain joins TRBV13 and TRBJ2-2; D is uncertain. Deletions cut 8 bases from V and 0 bases from J, with 7 bases between. CDR1 PRHDT and CDR2 FYEKMQ come from the germline V gene (reference sequence). CDR3 length: 13 amino acids. CDR3 bases: TGTGCCAGCCGACTCGCGAACACCGGGGAGCTGTTTTTT. Translating it yields CASRLANTGELFF. The full variable domain, rest sourced from reference TRBV13 and TRBJ2-2, is AAGVIQSPRHLIKEKRETATLKCYPIPRHDTVYWYQQGPGQDPQFLISFYEKMQSDKGSIPDRFSAQQFSDYHSELNMSSLELGDSALYFCASRLANTGELFFGEGSRLTVL.

This clonotype was counted a few times. J is TRBJ2-7 and V is TRBV20-1; TRBD2 aligns across 8 bases. V lost 6 bases to trimming and J lost 2 bases; unmatched junction nucleotides: 9. CDR3 size: 14 residues. From germline, CDR1 is DFQATT and CDR2 SNEGSKA (reference sequence). This chain's CDR3 is CSALGRGATYEQYV. The CDR3, as DNA: TGCAGTGCCCTGGGGCGGGGGGCCACCTACGAGCAGTACGTC.

The chain is built from TRBV10-3 and TRBJ2-3; no firm D call. This CDR3 is 14 amino acids long. V was clipped by 5 bases and J by 1 base, with 10 bases between them. The V gene's germline CDR1 is ENHRY and CDR2 SYGVKD. This CDR3 is CAISLTAGTDTQYF. The CDR3 nucleotides read TGTGCCATCAGTTTGACGGCGGGCACAGATACGCAGTATTTT.

This chain connects TRBV7-9 to TRBJ1-1; 7 nucleotides align to TRBD1. Per the germline V gene, CDR1 is SEHNR and CDR2 is FQNEAQ (reference sequence). With V trimmed by 5 bases and J by 11 bases, 11 bases remained unmatched. CDR3 length: 13 amino acids. CDR3 residues: CASSRRDRSTAFF. CDR3 sequence (DNA): TGTGCCAGCAGCAGAAGGGACAGATCGACGGCTTTCTTT.

This clonotype appeared a few times. The V gene is TRBV19, the J gene TRBJ1-5; D is undetermined. CDR1 LNHDA and CDR2 SQIVND come from the germline V gene (reference sequence). The CDR3 has 14 residues. With 10 bases removed from V and 6 bases from J, the gap between germline ends came to 19 bases. DNA of the CDR3: TGTGCCACCTCTTTGGGCCTCCGGGGTCAGCCCCAGCATTTT. Protein: CATSLGLRGQPQHF.

The chain combines TRBV6-1 with TRBJ2-2; 9 bases are a match to TRBD1. V lost 5 bases and J lost 2; bases outside the gene matches: 3. The CDR3 has 15 residues. The V gene's germline CDR1 is MNHNS and CDR2 SASEGT. CDR3 sequence (DNA): TGTGCCAGCAGTAAACAGGGGGCCAACACCGGGGAGCTGTTTTTT. Its protein is CASSKQGANTGELFF.

This clonotype was found a few times. The chain links TRBV24-1 to TRBJ2-3; no reliable D call. The V end lost 2 bases, the J end lost 1 base, and 6 bases lay between the germline ends. The CDR3 has 14 amino acids. Germline-derived CDR1 and CDR2 are KGHDR and SFDVKD. As DNA, the CDR3 is TGTGCCACCAGTGATTACCGGGGCACAGATACGCAGTATTTT. It encodes CATSDYRGTDTQYF.